The 19 T cell receptor beta chains below all came from one sample that was sequenced in a study of T cell responses to AZD1222 COVID-19 vaccine. Clones were sequenced by immunoSEQ multiplex PCR, and TCRdb holds only the in-frame ones, with some missing. Of some 160,000 clones in the sample, around nine tenths were seen once. Sequenced material: peripheral blood, taken on day 0 of AZD1222 vaccination. These TCRs come from an adult in good health.

The chain carries TRBV9 and TRBJ2-1, with 11 positions matching TRBD2. Germline CDR1 SGDLS, CDR2 YYNGEE. Germline trimming cut 4 bases from V and 8 bases from J; bases unmatched to any gene: 2. The CDR3 extends over 13 amino acids. This chain's CDR3 is CASSLGLADEQFF. The CDR3 nucleotides read TGTGCCAGCAGCTTGGGACTAGCGGATGAGCAGTTCTTC.

The CDR3 sequence is CASSPQDTGELFF. The CDR3 DNA is TGTGCCAGCAGCCCACAGGACACCGGGGAGCTGTTTTTT. The chain carries TRBV6-4 and TRBJ2-2, with D tentatively TRBD1 (5 bases). V lost 6 bases to trimming and J lost 3 bases, with 8 bases between them. This CDR3 spans 13 amino acids. Germline CDR1 is MRHNA and CDR2 is SNTAGT.

The chain has TRBV3-1 (or the pseudogene TRBV3-2) and TRBJ2-7; D tentatively reads TRBD1 or TRBD2 (6 bases each). Trimming left V 1 base short and J 2 bases short, with 12 bases between. This CDR3 is built from 15 residues. Germline CDR1 and CDR2: LGHDT and YNNKEL (reference sequence). The CDR3 loop is CASSQARGVTYEQYF. The CDR3 DNA sequence: TGTGCCAGCAGCCAAGCGAGGGGGGTAACCTACGAGCAGTACTTC.

The chain uses TRBV6-5 and TRBJ1-6; weak D call: TRBD1 (5 bases). CDR1 is MNHEY, CDR2 SVGAGI, per germline. The CDR3 is 15 residues long. The germline V and J ends were trimmed by 6 bases and 5 bases, with 14 bases remaining between them. The CDR3 loop reads CASRSGTLNNSPLHF. In nucleotides, the CDR3 is TGTGCCAGCAGATCTGGGACTTTAAATAATTCACCCCTCCACTTT.

The CDR3 is CASSQGLRRTSGRALVYNEQFF. CDR3 in DNA: TGTGCCAGCAGCCAAGGTTTGAGGCGGACTAGCGGGAGGGCCCTAGTCTACAATGAGCAGTTCTTC. J is TRBJ2-1 and V is TRBV4-2, with 15 nucleotides matching TRBD2. CDR3 length: 22 residues. Germline assignment: CDR1 LGHNA and CDR2 YNFKEQ. The trim removed 1 base at V and 3 bases at J, leaving 16 bases unmatched.

V usage is TRBV15 and J usage is TRBJ1-6; possible D gene TRBD1, 6 bases. Trimming took 3 bases from V and 5 from J, leaving 8 bases between them. CDR1 and CDR2 (germline): LNHNV, YYDKDF (reference sequence). This CDR3 contains 14 residues. The CDR3 coding sequence is TGTGCCACCAGCAGCGGGACAAATAATTCACCCCTCCACTTT. This codes for CATSSGTNNSPLHF. The full variable domain, in which reference TRBV15 and TRBJ1-6 provide the parts outside the CDR3, is DAMVIQNPRYQVTQFGKPVTLSCSQTLNHNVMYWYQQKSSQAPKLLFHYYDKDFNNEADTPDNFQSRRPNTSFCFLDIRSPGLGDTAMYLCATSSGTNNSPLHFGNGTRLTVT.

The chain uses TRBV5-6 and TRBJ2-5; tentative D call: TRBD2 (5 bases). Germline V CDR1 and CDR2: SGHDT, YYEEEE. Between the trimmed V and J ends, which lost 3 bases and 5 bases, there was a span of 20 bases. CDR3 length equals 16 residues. The CDR3 reads CASSSGPRTGEETQYF. DNA of the CDR3: TGTGCCAGCAGCTCTGGACCTAGGACCGGGGAGGAGACCCAGTACTTC.

The chain couples TRBV5-1 to TRBJ2-1; 11 bases map to TRBD2. V dropped 1 base and J dropped 0; count of bases not matched to a gene: 6. Germline CDR1 is SGHRS and CDR2 is YFSETQ. The CDR3 runs to 18 residues. CDR3 loop: CASSLTSGSYSSYNEQFF. The DNA for the CDR3 is TGCGCCAGCAGCTTGACTAGCGGGAGCTATTCCTCCTACAATGAGCAGTTCTTC.

The chain uses TRBV18 and TRBJ1-4; unclear D gene. From germline, CDR1 is KGHSH and CDR2 LQKENI. Trimming cost V 5 bases and J 8 bases, with 15 bases left between them. The CDR3 length is 14 residues. The CDR3 DNA follows: TGTGCCAGCTCAATCGAGGCACTGGGGGAAAAACTGTTTTTT. It is translated as CASSIEALGEKLFF.

This clone is a singleton in its sample. The chain links TRBV24-1 to TRBJ2-1; possibly TRBD2 for D (5 bases). Germline CDR1 is KGHDR and CDR2 is SFDVKD. The ends were cut back, 3 bases at V and 15 bases at J, with 20 bases in the middle. CDR3 size: 14 residues. CDR3 loop: CATSDKVAGRSWFF. The CDR3 DNA reads as TGTGCCACCAGTGATAAGGTTGCGGGCCGCTCTTGGTTCTTC.

This clone was recorded only once. The rearrangement links TRBV28 to TRBJ1-4; a possible D gene is TRBD1 (5 bases). V was shortened by 8 bases and J by 4 bases, with 14 bases between the two germline ends. Per germline, CDR1 MDHEN and CDR2 SYDVKM. This CDR3 is built from 14 residues. As DNA, the CDR3 is TGTGCCAGCGTATCGGGGGGGGGTAATGAAAAACTGTTTTTT. Its protein product is CASVSGGGNEKLFF.

This chain joins TRBV11-3 and TRBJ2-7, with 7 positions matching TRBD1. Germline trimming cut 5 bases from V and 5 bases from J; bases unmatched to any gene: 9. The CDR3 is 14 amino acids. Germline-derived CDR1 and CDR2 are SGHNT and YENEEA. The CDR3 loop reads CASSPPDRFNEQYF. CDR3 in DNA: TGTGCCAGCAGCCCCCCGGACAGGTTCAACGAGCAGTACTTC.

This sequence joins TRBV9 and TRBJ2-7, with TRBD1 as a possible D gene (6 bases). This CDR3 contains 12 residues. The ends were cut back, 8 bases at V and 1 base at J, with 10 bases in the middle. Germline V gene data show CDR1 as SGDLS and CDR2 as YYNGEE. The CDR3 is CARLQGSYEQYF. CDR3 nucleotide sequence: TGTGCCAGACTACAGGGTTCCTACGAGCAGTACTTC. The entire variable domain, with the rest obtained from reference TRBV9 and TRBJ2-7, is as follows: DSGVTQTPKHLITATGQRVTLRCSPRSGDLSVYWYQQSLDQGLQFLIQYYNGEERAKGNILERFSAQQFPDLHSELNLSSLELGDSALYFCARLQGSYEQYFGPGTRLTVT.

The chain carries TRBV11-2 and TRBJ1-1, with TRBD1 as a possible D gene (6 bases). The V end was cut by 6 bases, the J end by 1 base, with 9 bases between. The germline gives CDR1 SGHAT, CDR2 FQNNGV. The CDR3 runs to 13 residues. The CDR3 protein is CASSQQGNTEAFF. Here the CDR3 DNA reads TGTGCCAGCAGTCAACAGGGGAACACTGAAGCTTTCTTT.

The rearrangement uses TRBV18 and TRBJ1-5, with no clear D. V lost 4 bases and J 0 bases, leaving 7 bases between the germline ends. This CDR3 has 14 amino acids. Germline loops: CDR1 KGHSH, CDR2 LQKENI. The CDR3 sequence: CASSQGNSNQPQHF. The CDR3 region has the DNA TGTGCCAGCTCACAGGGTAATAGCAATCAGCCCCAGCATTTT.

The chain is built from TRBV28 and TRBJ1-4; the match to TRBD1 covers 9 bases. CDR1 and CDR2 (germline): MDHEN, SYDVKM. V was clipped by 6 bases and J by 5 bases; unmatched bases: 7. This CDR3 has 15 residues. CDR3 coding DNA: TGTGCCAGCAGGCTATGGGACAGGGAGAATGAAAAACTGTTTTTT. Its protein is CASRLWDRENEKLFF.

This clone has only one observation. The chain couples TRBV7-9 to TRBJ2-7; 9 bases map to TRBD2. The CDR3 is 16 amino acids. The germline gives CDR1 SEHNR, CDR2 FQNEAQ (reference sequence). V lost 5 bases to trimming and J lost 5 bases; unmatched junction nucleotides: 13. The CDR3 here is CASSPPGVAGADEQYF. The CDR3 nucleotides are TGTGCCAGCAGCCCCCCGGGGGTAGCGGGAGCTGACGAGCAGTACTTC.

Concerning this clone itself: A much larger clonotype is one base distant, so this may be a read error. J is TRBJ1-6 and V is TRBV27; no definite D call. CDR3 length: 12 residues. Between the trimmed V and J ends, which lost 2 bases and 8 bases, there was a span of 4 bases. In germline, CDR1 is MNHEY, CDR2 SMNVEV (reference sequence). The CDR3 spells CASSLGYSPLHF. For the CDR3, the DNA is TGTGCCAGCAGTTTAGGGTATTCACCCCTCCACTTT.

The V gene is TRBV15, the J gene TRBJ1-5; 7 nucleotides align to TRBD1. The CDR3 is made up of 12 amino acids. Per the germline V gene, CDR1 is LNHNV and CDR2 is YYDKDF (reference sequence). V was clipped by 7 bases and J by 4 bases; unmatched bases: 1. CDR3 loop: CATNRGNQPQHF. CDR3 in DNA: TGTGCCACCAACAGGGGTAATCAGCCCCAGCATTTT.